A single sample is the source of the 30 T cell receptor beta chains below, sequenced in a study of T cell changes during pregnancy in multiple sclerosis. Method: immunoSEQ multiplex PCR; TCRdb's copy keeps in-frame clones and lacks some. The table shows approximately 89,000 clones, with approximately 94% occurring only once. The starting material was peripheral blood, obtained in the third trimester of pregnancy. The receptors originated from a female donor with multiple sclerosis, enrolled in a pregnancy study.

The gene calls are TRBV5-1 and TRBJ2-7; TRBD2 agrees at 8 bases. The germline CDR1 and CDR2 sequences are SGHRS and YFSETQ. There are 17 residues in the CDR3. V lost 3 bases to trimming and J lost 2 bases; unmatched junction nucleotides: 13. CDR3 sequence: CASSSKAGTSSPYEQYF. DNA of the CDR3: TGCGCCAGCAGCTCTAAGGCTGGGACTAGTTCTCCCTACGAGCAGTACTTC.

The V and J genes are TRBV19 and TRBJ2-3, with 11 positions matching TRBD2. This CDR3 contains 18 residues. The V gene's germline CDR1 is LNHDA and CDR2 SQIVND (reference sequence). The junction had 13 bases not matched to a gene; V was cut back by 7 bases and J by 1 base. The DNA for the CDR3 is TGTGCCAGTACGACTAGCGGGGTTTCCCGGACAGGCACAGATACGCAGTATTTT. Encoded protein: CASTTSGVSRTGTDTQYF. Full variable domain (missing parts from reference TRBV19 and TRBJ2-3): DGGITQSPKYLFRKEGQNVTLSCEQNLNHDAMYWYRQDPGQGLRLIYYSQIVNDFQKGDIAEGYSVSREKKESFPLTVTSAQKNPTAFYLCASTTSGVSRTGTDTQYFGPGTRLTVL.

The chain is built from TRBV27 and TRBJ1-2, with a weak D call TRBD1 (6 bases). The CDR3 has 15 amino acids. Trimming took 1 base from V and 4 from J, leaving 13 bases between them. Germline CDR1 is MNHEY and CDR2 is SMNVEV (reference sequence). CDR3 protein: CASSLLQGSGYGYTF. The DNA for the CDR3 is TGTGCCAGCAGTTTATTGCAGGGGTCGGGCTATGGCTACACCTTC.

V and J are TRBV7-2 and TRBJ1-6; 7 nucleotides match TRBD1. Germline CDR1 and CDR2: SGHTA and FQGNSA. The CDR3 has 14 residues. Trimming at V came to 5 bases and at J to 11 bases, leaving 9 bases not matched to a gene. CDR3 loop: CASSPTGATTPLHF. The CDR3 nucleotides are TGTGCCAGCAGCCCCACAGGGGCTACGACACCCCTCCACTTT.

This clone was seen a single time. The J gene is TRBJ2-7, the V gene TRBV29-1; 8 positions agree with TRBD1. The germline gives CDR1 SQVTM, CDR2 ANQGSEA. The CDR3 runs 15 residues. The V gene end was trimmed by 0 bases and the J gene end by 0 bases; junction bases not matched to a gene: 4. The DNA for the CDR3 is TGCAGCGTTGAAGATCTAGGACAGGGCTCCTACGAGCAGTACTTC. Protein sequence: CSVEDLGQGSYEQYF.

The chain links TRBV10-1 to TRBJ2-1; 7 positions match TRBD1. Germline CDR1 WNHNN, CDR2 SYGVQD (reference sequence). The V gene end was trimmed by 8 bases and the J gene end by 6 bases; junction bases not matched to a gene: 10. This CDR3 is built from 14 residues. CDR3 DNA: TGCGCCAGCGGACCGGGACAGCCGATCAATGAGCAGTTCTTC. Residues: CASGPGQPINEQFF.

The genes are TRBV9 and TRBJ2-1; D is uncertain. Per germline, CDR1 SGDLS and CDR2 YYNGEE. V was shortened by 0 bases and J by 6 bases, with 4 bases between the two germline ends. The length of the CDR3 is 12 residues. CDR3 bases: TGTGCCAGCAGCGTAGGAGCCAATGAGCAGTTCTTC. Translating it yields CASSVGANEQFF.

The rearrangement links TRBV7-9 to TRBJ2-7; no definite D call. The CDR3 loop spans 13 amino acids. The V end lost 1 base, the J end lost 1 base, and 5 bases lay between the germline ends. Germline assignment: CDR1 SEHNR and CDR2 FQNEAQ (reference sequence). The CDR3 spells CASSLVRSYEQYF. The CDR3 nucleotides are TGTGCCAGCAGCTTAGTACGGTCCTACGAGCAGTACTTC.

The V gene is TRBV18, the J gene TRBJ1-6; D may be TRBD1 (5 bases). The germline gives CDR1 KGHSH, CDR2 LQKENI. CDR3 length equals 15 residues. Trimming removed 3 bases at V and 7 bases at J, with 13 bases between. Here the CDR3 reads CASSPKTGDNSPLHF. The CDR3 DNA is TGTGCCAGCTCACCCAAAACAGGAGACAATTCACCCCTCCACTTT.

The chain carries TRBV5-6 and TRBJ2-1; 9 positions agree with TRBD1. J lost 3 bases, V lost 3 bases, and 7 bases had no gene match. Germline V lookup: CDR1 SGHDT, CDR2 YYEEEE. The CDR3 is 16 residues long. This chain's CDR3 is CASSSRGQGLYNEQFF. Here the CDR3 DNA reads TGTGCCAGCAGCTCGCGGGGACAGGGACTCTACAATGAGCAGTTCTTC.

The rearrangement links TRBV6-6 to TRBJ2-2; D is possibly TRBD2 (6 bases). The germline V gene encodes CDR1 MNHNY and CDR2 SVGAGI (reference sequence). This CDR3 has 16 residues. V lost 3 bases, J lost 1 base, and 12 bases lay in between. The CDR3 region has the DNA TGTGCCAGCAGTTATGGGAGGAATCAGAACACCGGGGAGCTGTTTTTT. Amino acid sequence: CASSYGRNQNTGELFF.

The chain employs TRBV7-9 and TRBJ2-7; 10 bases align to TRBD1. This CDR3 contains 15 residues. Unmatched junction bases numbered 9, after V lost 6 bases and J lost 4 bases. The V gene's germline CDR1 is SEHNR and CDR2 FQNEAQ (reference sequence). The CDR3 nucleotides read TGTGCCAGCAGGTCTCCGGGACAGGGGTTTTACGAGCAGTACTTC. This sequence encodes CASRSPGQGFYEQYF.

CDR3 bases: TGTGCCAGCACTTATCGAGCGTCGACGAACACAGATACGCAGTATTTT. Its translation: CASTYRASTNTDTQYF. The V call is TRBV6-5, the J call TRBJ2-3; D uncertain. The V end lost 7 bases, the J end lost 2 bases, and 19 bases lay between the germline ends. The CDR3 has 16 residues. Germline values: CDR1 MNHEY, CDR2 SVGAGI.

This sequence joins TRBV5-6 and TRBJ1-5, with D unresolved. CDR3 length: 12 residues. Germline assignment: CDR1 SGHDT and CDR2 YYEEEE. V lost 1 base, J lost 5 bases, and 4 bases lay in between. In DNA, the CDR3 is TGTGCCAGCAGCTTGTCAGATCAGCCCCAGCATTTT. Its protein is CASSLSDQPQHF.

The CDR3 region is CASSLVGGGREGPNTEAFF. CDR3 bases: TGTGCCAGCAGCTTAGTTGGGGGGGGCAGGGAGGGACCTAACACTGAAGCTTTCTTT. This chain connects TRBV7-6 to TRBJ1-1, with a possible D match to TRBD1 (6 bases). Germline V lookup: CDR1 SGHVS, CDR2 FNYEAQ. The CDR3 contains 19 residues. V dropped 1 base and J dropped 2 bases, with 23 bases sitting between them.

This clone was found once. The CDR3 DNA sequence: TGTGCCAGCGAACTAGCGGGGGGGAAAAACATTCAGTACTTC. Protein: CASELAGGKNIQYF. The chain joins TRBV2 to TRBJ2-4; 13 bases line up with TRBD2. The CDR3 has 14 residues. Looked up from germline, CDR1 is SNHLY and CDR2 is FYNNEI. Trimming removed 8 bases from V and 4 bases from J; junction bases left unmatched: 2.

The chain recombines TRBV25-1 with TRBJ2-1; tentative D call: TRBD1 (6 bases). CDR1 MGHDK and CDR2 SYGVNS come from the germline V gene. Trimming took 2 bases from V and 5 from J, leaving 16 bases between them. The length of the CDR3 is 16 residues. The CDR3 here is CASSETGRGADNEQFF. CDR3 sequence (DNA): TGTGCCAGCAGTGAAACAGGGCGAGGGGCGGACAATGAGCAGTTCTTC.

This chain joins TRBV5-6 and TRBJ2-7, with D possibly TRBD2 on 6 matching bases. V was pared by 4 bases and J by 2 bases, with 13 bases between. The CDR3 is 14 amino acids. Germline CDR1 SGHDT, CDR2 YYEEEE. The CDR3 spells CASSPDGGAYEQYF. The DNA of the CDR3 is TGTGCCAGCAGCCCGGACGGGGGAGCCTACGAGCAGTACTTC.

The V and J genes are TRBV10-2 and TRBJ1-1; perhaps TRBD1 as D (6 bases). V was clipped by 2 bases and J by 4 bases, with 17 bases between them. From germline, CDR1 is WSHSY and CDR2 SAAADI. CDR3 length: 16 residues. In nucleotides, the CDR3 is TGCGCCAGCAGTGAGGAGAGGGGGGGTAGGGTCACTGAAGCTTTCTTT. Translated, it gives CASSEERGGRVTEAFF.

In nucleotides, the CDR3 is TGCGCCAGCAGCTTAACAGGGCCGGGGGCCAACGTCCTGACTTTC. It yields the protein CASSLTGPGANVLTF. This sequence joins TRBV5-1 and TRBJ2-6; possible D gene TRBD1, 6 bases. This CDR3 contains 15 residues. V lost 2 bases and J lost 4, with 10 bases in between. The V gene's germline CDR1 is SGHRS and CDR2 YFSETQ. Full variable domain (outside the CDR3, taken from reference TRBV5-1 and TRBJ2-6): KAGVTQTPRYLIKTRGQQVTLSCSPISGHRSVSWYQQTPGQGLQFLFEYFSETQRNKGNFPGRFSGRQFSNSRSEMNVSTLELGDSALYLCASSLTGPGANVLTFGAGSRLTVL.

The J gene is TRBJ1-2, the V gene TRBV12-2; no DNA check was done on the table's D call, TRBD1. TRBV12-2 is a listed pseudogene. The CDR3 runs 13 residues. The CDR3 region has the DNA TGTGCAAGTCGCTTCTGTGCGCCGACAGCTTTTACCTTC. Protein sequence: CASRFCAPTAFTF.

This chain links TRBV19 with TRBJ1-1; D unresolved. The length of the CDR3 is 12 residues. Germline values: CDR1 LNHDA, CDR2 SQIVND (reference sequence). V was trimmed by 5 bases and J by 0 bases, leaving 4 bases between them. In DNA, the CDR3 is TGTGCCAGTAGTTCCATGAACACTGAAGCTTTCTTT. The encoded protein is CASSSMNTEAFF.

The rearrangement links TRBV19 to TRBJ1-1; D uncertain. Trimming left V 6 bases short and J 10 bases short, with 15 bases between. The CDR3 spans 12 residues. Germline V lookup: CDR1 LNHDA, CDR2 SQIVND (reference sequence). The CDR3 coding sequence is TGTGCCAGTAGGAAAGAGTCTCTCGGAGCTTTCTTT. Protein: CASRKESLGAFF.

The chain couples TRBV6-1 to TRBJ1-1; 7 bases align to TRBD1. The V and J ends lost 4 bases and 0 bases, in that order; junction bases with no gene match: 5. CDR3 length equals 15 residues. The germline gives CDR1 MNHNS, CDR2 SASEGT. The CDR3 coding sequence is TGTGCCAGCAGTGTGACAGGGAGATTGAACACTGAAGCTTTCTTT. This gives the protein CASSVTGRLNTEAFF.

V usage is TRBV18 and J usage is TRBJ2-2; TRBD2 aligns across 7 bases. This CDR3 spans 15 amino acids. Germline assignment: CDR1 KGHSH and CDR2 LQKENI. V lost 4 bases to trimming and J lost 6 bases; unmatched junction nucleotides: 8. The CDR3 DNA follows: TGTGCCAGCTCACGCCCAGGGAGGGTGTCCGGGGAGCTGTTTTTT. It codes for CASSRPGRVSGELFF.

In DNA, the CDR3 is TGTGCCAGCAGGACAAGCTCTGGAAACACCATATATTTT. This gives the protein CASRTSSGNTIYF. This sequence joins TRBV6-1 and TRBJ1-3; D remains unclear. The CDR3 consists of 13 residues. CDR1 and CDR2 from the germline V gene are MNHNS and SASEGT. Between the trimmed V and J ends, which lost 6 bases and 0 bases, there was a span of 6 bases.

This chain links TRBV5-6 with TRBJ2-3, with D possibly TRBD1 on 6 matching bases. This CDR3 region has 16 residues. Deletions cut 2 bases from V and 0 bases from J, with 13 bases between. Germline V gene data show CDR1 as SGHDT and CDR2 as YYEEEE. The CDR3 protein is CASSFGTGKSTDTQYF. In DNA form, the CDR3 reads TGTGCCAGCAGCTTCGGAACAGGGAAGAGCACAGATACGCAGTATTTT. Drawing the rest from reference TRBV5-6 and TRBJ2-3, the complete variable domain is DAGVTQSPTHLIKTRGQQVTLRCSPKSGHDTVSWYQQALGQGPQFIFQYYEEEERQRGNFPDRFSGHQFPNYSSELNVNALLLGDSALYLCASSFGTGKSTDTQYFGPGTRLTVL.

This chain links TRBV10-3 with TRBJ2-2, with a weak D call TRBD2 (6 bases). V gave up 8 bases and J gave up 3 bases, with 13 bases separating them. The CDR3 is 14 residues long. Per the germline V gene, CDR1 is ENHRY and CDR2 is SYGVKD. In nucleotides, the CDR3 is TGTGCCATCCGGGGCGGCGGGGACACCGGGGAGCTGTTTTTT. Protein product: CAIRGGGDTGELFF.

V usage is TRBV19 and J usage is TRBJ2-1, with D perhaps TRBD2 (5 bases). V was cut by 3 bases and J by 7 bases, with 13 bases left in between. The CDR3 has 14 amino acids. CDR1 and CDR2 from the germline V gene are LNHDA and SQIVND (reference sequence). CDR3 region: CASSISRERNEQFF. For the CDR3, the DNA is TGTGCCAGTAGTATTTCGAGGGAGCGGAATGAGCAGTTCTTC. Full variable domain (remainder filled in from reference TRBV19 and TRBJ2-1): DGGITQSPKYLFRKEGQNVTLSCEQNLNHDAMYWYRQDPGQGLRLIYYSQIVNDFQKGDIAEGYSVSREKKESFPLTVTSAQKNPTAFYLCASSISRERNEQFFGPGTRLTVL.

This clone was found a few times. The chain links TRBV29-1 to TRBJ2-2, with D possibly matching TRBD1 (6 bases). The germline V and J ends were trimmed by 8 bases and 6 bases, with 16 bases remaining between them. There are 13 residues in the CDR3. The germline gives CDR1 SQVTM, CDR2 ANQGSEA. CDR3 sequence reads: CSSGSGAAGELFF. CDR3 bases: TGCAGCTCGGGGTCAGGGGCGGCCGGGGAGCTGTTTTTT.